Following are 19 T cell receptor beta chains from one sample sequenced in a study of blood T cell repertoires in COVID-19. The assay was immunoSEQ multiplex PCR, and TCRdb's table has in-frame clones only and misses some. The data show tens of thousands of clones, about 87% seen once. Sequencing was carried out using peripheral blood. The receptors were gathered from a man aged 45-65 years with active COVID-19.

The genes are TRBV19 and TRBJ1-1, with D perhaps matching TRBD1 (6 bases). Germline-derived CDR1 and CDR2 are LNHDA and SQIVND (reference sequence). The CDR3 is 15 residues long. V shed 4 bases and J shed 1 base, with 13 bases lying between them. The DNA of the CDR3 is TGTGCCAGTAGTAGTCGGCCGGACAGGAACACTGAAGCTTTCTTT. It codes for CASSSRPDRNTEAFF.

The V gene is TRBV4-2, the J gene TRBJ2-3; D might be TRBD1 (5 bases). The CDR3 runs 16 residues. The V gene's germline CDR1 is LGHNA and CDR2 YNFKEQ. Trimming took off 0 bases at V and 1 base at J, with 11 bases between the two ends. CDR3 DNA: TGTGCCAGCAGCCAAGAGACAGCAGGACGCACAGATACGCAGTATTTT. This encodes CASSQETAGRTDTQYF.

The V gene is TRBV18, the J gene TRBJ2-7; the match to TRBD1 covers 7 bases. With V trimmed by 5 bases and J by 3 bases, 7 bases remained unmatched. Germline V gene data show CDR1 as KGHSH and CDR2 as LQKENI. CDR3 length equals 14 residues. The CDR3 DNA follows: TGTGCCAGCTCAGAAACCGGGACAGACTACGAGCAGTACTTC. It yields the protein CASSETGTDYEQYF.

CDR3 residues: CASRETGGTDTQYF. CDR3 bases: TGTGCCAGCAGGGAGACAGGGGGCACAGATACGCAGTATTTT. The chain recombines TRBV6-5 with TRBJ2-3; 8 bases align to TRBD1. CDR3 length: 14 residues. From germline, CDR1 is MNHEY and CDR2 SVGAGI. With V trimmed by 6 bases and J by 1 base, 3 bases remained unmatched.

The chain employs TRBV3-1 (or the pseudogene TRBV3-2) and TRBJ1-2; 9 positions match TRBD1. The V gene end was trimmed by 4 bases and the J gene end by 0 bases; junction bases not matched to a gene: 0. CDR1 and CDR2 from the germline V gene are LGHDT and YNNKEL (reference sequence). The CDR3 sequence is 14 residues long. CDR3 sequence reads: CASSRQGANYGYTF. The CDR3 region has the DNA TGTGCCAGCAGCCGACAGGGGGCTAACTATGGCTACACCTTC.

The rearrangement uses TRBV2 and TRBJ2-1; TRBD1 aligns across 8 bases. CDR1 and CDR2 from the germline V gene are SNHLY and FYNNEI. V trimming: 7 bases; J trimming: 3 bases; junction bases outside the gene matches: 11. The CDR3 is made up of 16 amino acids. CDR3 bases: TGTGCCAGCACCTTGCTTGGACAGGGTAACTACAATGAGCAGTTCTTC. It codes for CASTLLGQGNYNEQFF. The full variable domain, completed using reference TRBV2 and TRBJ2-1, is EPEVTQTPSHQVTQMGQEVILRCVPISNHLYFYWYRQILGQKVEFLVSFYNNEISEKSEIFDDQFSVERPDGSNFTLKIRSTKLEDSAMYFCASTLLGQGNYNEQFFGPGTRLTVL.

This chain uses TRBV7-2 with TRBJ1-2; weak D call: TRBD1 (5 bases). Trimming left V 4 bases short and J 4 bases short, with 13 bases between. The CDR3 extends over 14 amino acids. Germline V gene lookup returns CDR1 SGHTA and CDR2 FQGNSA. As DNA, the CDR3 is TGTGCCAGCAGCTCGACGATACAGGCCTATGGCTACACCTTC. It translates to CASSSTIQAYGYTF.

The chain links TRBV9 to TRBJ1-3; D gene uncertain. The CDR3 is made up of 15 amino acids. With 4 bases removed from V and 0 bases from J, the gap between germline ends came to 11 bases. Germline V CDR1 and CDR2: SGDLS, YYNGEE. The CDR3 is CASSFAGNSGNTIYF. The CDR3 DNA reads TGTGCCAGCAGCTTCGCCGGTAACTCTGGAAACACCATATATTTT.

In nucleotides, the CDR3 is TGTGCCAGCAGTTCATGGACAGGGATCCGCGAGCAGTACTTC. Translated, it gives CASSSWTGIREQYF. The chain carries TRBV27 and TRBJ2-7; 8 bases are a match to TRBD1. CDR3 length: 14 residues. V lost 4 bases to trimming and J lost 6 bases; unmatched junction nucleotides: 8. CDR1 and CDR2 from the germline V gene are MNHEY and SMNVEV (reference sequence).

V and J are TRBV9 and TRBJ2-1, with 7 bases lining up with TRBD1. This CDR3 contains 14 residues. Germline V CDR1 and CDR2: SGDLS, YYNGEE. Trimming at V came to 3 bases and at J to 8 bases, leaving 8 bases not matched to a gene. CDR3 protein: CASSDTTGKDEQFF. CDR3 DNA: TGTGCCAGCAGCGATACGACAGGGAAGGATGAGCAGTTCTTC.

This clone was counted once. The chain uses TRBV25-1 and TRBJ1-1; D perhaps matches TRBD1 (6 bases). The CDR3 contains 15 residues. The ends were cut back, 3 bases at V and 1 base at J, with 12 bases in the middle. Germline V CDR1 and CDR2: MGHDK, SYGVNS. CDR3: CASSDPGTSNTEAFF. As DNA, the CDR3 is TGTGCCAGCAGTGATCCCGGGACATCGAACACTGAAGCTTTCTTT.

The chain has TRBV30 and TRBJ1-5; maybe TRBD1 (6 bases). Trimming removed 0 bases at V and 6 bases at J, with 12 bases between. Germline V lookup: CDR1 GTSNPN, CDR2 SVGIG (reference sequence). The CDR3 has 14 residues. CDR3 protein: CAWSVQGGSQPQHF. CDR3 sequence (DNA): TGTGCCTGGAGTGTACAAGGGGGTTCTCAGCCCCAGCATTTT. Looking up the rest from reference TRBV30 and TRBJ1-5 gives the full variable domain: SQTIHQWPATLVQPVGSPLSLECTVEGTSNPNLYWYRQAAGRGLQLLFYSVGIGQISSEVPQNLSASRPQDRQFILSSKKLLLSDSGFYLCAWSVQGGSQPQHFGDGTRLSIL.

The V gene is TRBV3-1 (or the pseudogene TRBV3-2), the J gene TRBJ2-1; unclear D gene. The CDR3 runs 14 residues. Trimming removed 1 base from V and 2 bases from J, with 6 bases in between. CDR1 is LGHDT, CDR2 YNNKEL, per germline (reference sequence). CDR3 DNA: TGTGCCAGCAGCCAAGTCGAGGCCTACAATGAGCAGTTCTTC. This encodes CASSQVEAYNEQFF.

The chain is built from TRBV4-3 and TRBJ2-1; TRBD2 matches 11 bases. The CDR3 is 16 residues long. Germline lookup yields CDR1 LGHNA and CDR2 YSLEER. Trimming cost V 3 bases and J 8 bases; bases outside gene matches: 9. CDR3 in amino acids: CASSQLAGGGGDEQFF. CDR3 bases: TGCGCCAGCAGCCAGCTAGCGGGGGGAGGTGGCGATGAGCAGTTCTTC.

The sample holds a few counts of this clone. CDR3 region: CASSDSKEGSGANVLTF. The CDR3 region has the DNA TGTGCCAGCAGTGACTCGAAGGAGGGGTCAGGGGCCAACGTCCTGACTTTC. The gene calls are TRBV6-4 and TRBJ2-6; maybe TRBD2 (6 bases). This CDR3 spans 17 amino acids. Per the germline V gene, CDR1 is MRHNA and CDR2 is SNTAGT. V was trimmed by 0 bases and J by 4 bases, leaving 13 bases between them.

V is TRBV15 and J is TRBJ2-5; possible D gene TRBD2, 6 bases. The germline V gene encodes CDR1 LNHNV and CDR2 YYDKDF (reference sequence). The V end was cut by 5 bases, the J end by 3 bases, with 16 bases between. CDR3 size: 15 residues. The CDR3 loop is CATSGYTGGEETQYF. CDR3 nucleotides: TGTGCCACCAGCGGATACACCGGGGGAGAAGAGACCCAGTACTTC. Variable domain in full (rest from reference TRBV15 and TRBJ2-5): DAMVIQNPRYQVTQFGKPVTLSCSQTLNHNVMYWYQQKSSQAPKLLFHYYDKDFNNEADTPDNFQSRRPNTSFCFLDIRSPGLGDTAMYLCATSGYTGGEETQYFGPGTRLLVL.

The chain uses TRBV5-1 and TRBJ2-7, with 7 bases that match TRBD2. The ends lost 0 bases at V and 2 bases at J; junction bases unmatched: 5. The CDR3 length is 15 residues. The germline CDR1 and CDR2 sequences are SGHRS and YFSETQ. The CDR3, as DNA: TGCGCCAGCAGCTTGGCTAGCGGATCGCCCTACGAGCAGTACTTC. Encoded protein: CASSLASGSPYEQYF.

This sequence joins TRBV3-1 (or the pseudogene TRBV3-2) and TRBJ2-1, with D possibly being TRBD2 (6 bases). CDR1 and CDR2 from the germline V gene are LGHDT and YNNKEL (reference sequence). Deletions cut 1 base from V and 2 bases from J, with 6 bases between. The CDR3 consists of 14 residues. The chain's CDR3 is CASSQGGAYNEQFF. In DNA, the CDR3 is TGTGCCAGCAGCCAAGGCGGGGCCTACAATGAGCAGTTCTTC.

V is TRBV7-2 and J is TRBJ1-6; D not certain. V dropped 0 bases and J dropped 10 bases, with 10 bases sitting between them. CDR3 length: 14 amino acids. The germline V gene has CDR1 SGHTA and CDR2 FQGNSA. The CDR3 loop reads CASSLASGGSPLHF. The CDR3 nucleotides read TGTGCCAGCAGCTTAGCTTCGGGAGGGTCACCCCTCCACTTT.